This T cell receptor (beta chain) appears in the sequencing data of a study of blood T cell repertoires in COVID-19. Overall study context: Acute-phase and convalescent COVID-19 samples originated in the United States, Italy and Spain. T cells, B-cell-depleted T cells, or PBMCs supplied cDNA or gDNA.

V gave up 4 bases and J gave up 6 bases, with 17 bases separating them. The CDR3 loop spans 15 amino acids. Germline V gene sequence: CDR1 LNHDA, CDR2 SQIVND (reference sequence). Per the study methods: Reference gene primer amplification yielded estimated nucleated cell counts. Profiling relied on immunoSEQ multiplex PCR, and the TCRdb table lists in-frame clones only, not all of them. V, J and clone size are those of that table, while D and trimming were read from the DNA. The sample lists 250,000 to 350,000 clones, around 84% seen once, with roughly 1.5% in the top ten. During active infection, Seattle patients enrolled and were then monitored through disease.

The chain joins TRBV19 to TRBJ2-3; a possible D gene is TRBD2 (5 bases). The sample comprised peripheral blood. The sequence derives from a human donor with COVID-19, enrolled during active disease. The donor label of this sample is uncertain. The CDR3 bases are TGTGCCAGTAGTAAGACTACTGAATATACGGATACGCAGTATTTT. Protein: CASSKTTEYTDTQYF.